This is a list of T cell receptor beta chains from one sample in a study of beta chain features in type 1 diabetes. Data came from immunoSEQ multiplex PCR; TCRdb stores just in-frame clones and leaves some out. Of about 340,000 clones listed, approximately 8.2% are singletons. What was sequenced was central memory CD4+ T cells from blood. The source is a woman aged 18-35 years in good health. Each CDR3 is given with its conserved first and last residue. The D gene is left open where the match is weak. Size tells how often a clone was seen (once, few, many) or the class of an expanded clone, and some rows leave it out.

d_call,clone_size,v_call,j_call,cdr3_nt,cdr3_aa
TRBD1,.,TRBV10-3,TRBJ2-5,TGTGCCATCAGTTTGACAGGGAAAGAGACCCAGTACTTC,CAISLTGKETQYF
.,few,TRBV15,TRBJ2-5,TGTGCCACCAGCAGAGACCAAGAGACCCAGTACTTC,CATSRDQETQYF
.,few,TRBV7-2,TRBJ2-7,TGTGCCACCTCTCCCCGGGGGCAGGCCTACGAGCAGTACTTC,CATSPRGQAYEQYF
TRBD2,.,TRBV10-3,TRBJ2-7,TGTGCCATCAGGGAGGGACTAGCGCCAGCCTACGAGCAGTACTTC,CAIREGLAPAYEQYF
TRBD1,.,TRBV11-2,TRBJ1-2,TGTGCCAGCAGCCAGATGGGACAGTCTACCTTC,CASSQMGQSTF
.,.,TRBV2,TRBJ2-7,TGTGCCAGCAGCCTCGACTACGAGCAGTACTTC,CASSLDYEQYF
.,.,TRBV5-4,TRBJ2-2,TGTGCCAGCAGCTTGGGGACCCCGAGGGCCGGGGAGCTGTTTTTT,CASSLGTPRAGELFF
.,.,TRBV6-5,TRBJ1-4,TGTGCCAGCAAACAAGGGTTAGGTGAAAAACTGTTTTTT,CASKQGLGEKLFF
.,.,TRBV14,TRBJ2-7,TGTGCCAGCAGCCAAGATGTCTCCTACGAGCAGTACTTC,CASSQDVSYEQYF
TRBD2,.,TRBV10-3,TRBJ2-1,TGTGCCATCAGTTCGCGCGCTAGCGGGATTGACAATGAGCAGTTCTTC,CAISSRASGIDNEQFF
.,few,TRBV6-6,TRBJ1-4,TGTGCCAGCAGTGGGGGACAACCAACTAATGAAAAACTGTTTTTT,CASSGGQPTNEKLFF
.,few,TRBV28,TRBJ1-1,TGTGCCAGCAGCCATTACACTGAAGCTTTCTTT,CASSHYTEAFF
.,few,TRBV23-1,TRBJ2-7,TGCGCCAGCAGTCCGCTGGGATGGGCCGACCCACGAAGCTACGAGCAGTACTTC,CASSPLGWADPRSYEQYF
.,.,TRBV6-5,TRBJ2-2,TGTGCCAGCAGTTACCACGGAAACACCGGGGAGCTGTTTTTT,CASSYHGNTGELFF
.,.,TRBV28,TRBJ1-2,TGTGCCAGCAGTTTGGGTCCAGGGGCCTATGGCTACACCTTC,CASSLGPGAYGYTF
TRBD1,few,TRBV6-5,TRBJ2-7,TGTGCCAGCAGTCCCACCGGGACAGGTTACTACGAGCAGTACTTC,CASSPTGTGYYEQYF
TRBD1,.,TRBV15,TRBJ2-3,TGTGCCACCAGCAGAGTTCCAGGGGGTACGCAGTATTTT,CATSRVPGGTQYF
.,few,TRBV19,TRBJ2-1,TGTGCCAGTAGCCGGTCGGGCAATGAGCAGTTCTTC,CASSRSGNEQFF
.,.,TRBV10-2,TRBJ1-5,TGCGCCAGCAGTTTTGGGGCTCATCAGCCCCAGCATTTT,CASSFGAHQPQHF
.,many,TRBV2,TRBJ1-1,TGTGCCAGCAGGGCAGGCCCGAGGGCTGAAGCTTTCTTT,CASRAGPRAEAFF
.,many,TRBV28,TRBJ1-1,TGTGCCAGCAGTTTGACAGCGCCAATGAACACTGAAGCTTTCTTT,CASSLTAPMNTEAFF